These T cell receptor beta chains were read from a single sample in a study of T cells in Graves' hyperthyroidism and ophthalmopathy. TCRdb re-derived calls from the multiplex PCR reads in MiXCR, one entry per CDR3 protein. The sample has approximately 32,000 distinct CDR3 sequences; about 49% are singletons. The specimen sequenced was blood. The receptors shown here come from a woman aged 50 to 65 with Graves' hyperthyroidism that later progressed to Graves' ophthalmopathy. CDR3s include the opening cysteine and the closing phenylalanine or tryptophan. The D gene is left open where the match is weak. Size is omitted from some rows. Given values are once, few, many or a class for expanded clones.

v_gene,abundance,d_gene,j_gene,CDR3nt,CDR3aa
TRBV2,-,TRBD2,TRBJ2-1,TGTGCCAGCAGTGTTACTAGCGGGAGAACTAACAATGAGCAGTTCTTC,CASSVTSGRTNNEQFF
TRBV9,many,TRBD1,TRBJ2-5,TGTGCCAGCAGCGTAGGGGGGACAGGGAGGGAGACCCAGTACTTC,CASSVGGTGRETQYF
TRBV7-4,-,TRBD1,TRBJ2-7,TGTGCCAGCAGCCTACTCCCGGACAGGGGCTACGAGCAGTACTTC,CASSLLPDRGYEQYF
TRBV10-2,-,-,TRBJ1-5,TGCGCCAGAATGAAGGATCATCAGCCCCAGCATTTT,CARMKDHQPQHF
TRBV7-3,-,-,TRBJ1-5,TGTGCCAGCAGCTTAGCGGGGGACCAGCCCCAGCATTTT,CASSLAGDQPQHF
TRBV7-1,-,-,TRBJ2-5,TGTGCCAGCAGCGCATCGATCGGGGGCCAAGAGACCCAGTACTTC,CASSASIGGQETQYF
TRBV2,many,-,TRBJ1-1,TGTGCCAGCAGGGGAGGTAGGACTGAAGCTTTCTTT,CASRGGRTEAFF
TRBV6-5,-,TRBD1,TRBJ1-5,TGTGCCAGCAGCTCCTCGGACAGGAGGATTCATAGCAATCAGCCCCAGCATTTT,CASSSSDRRIHSNQPQHF
TRBV4-1,many,TRBD1,TRBJ1-2,TGCGCCAGCAGCCAAGGGACAGGGGTATATGGCTACACCTTC,CASSQGTGVYGYTF
TRBV24-1,medium-sized,-,TRBJ2-1,TGTGCCACCAGTGATTTTTGGGGCAATGAGCAGTTCTTC,CATSDFWGNEQFF
TRBV27,medium-sized,TRBD1,TRBJ2-5,TGTGCCAGCAGTTATACCCTTGGGACAGGGGGCTTGGCCCAGTACTTC,CASSYTLGTGGLAQYF
TRBV11-2,-,TRBD1,TRBJ1-3,TGCGCCAGCAGCTTAGACAGGGGATATGGAAACACCATATATTTT,CASSLDRGYGNTIYF
TRBV6-1,-,TRBD2,TRBJ2-7,TGTGCCAGCAGTTACTCGGGGGGCGAGCAGTACTTC,CASSYSGGEQYF
TRBV20-1,-,-,TRBJ2-1,TGCAGTTTATGGGGCAGCTACAATGAGCAGTTCTTC,CSLWGSYNEQFF
TRBV19,-,-,TRBJ2-3,TGCGCCACCAAGCTGACCCGCCTAGATACGCAGTATTTT,CATKLTRLDTQYF
TRBV20-1,once,TRBD2,TRBJ2-1,TGCAGTGCTGTAGCGGGAGCGTACAATGAGCAGTTCTTC,CSAVAGAYNEQFF
TRBV5-1,many,TRBD1,TRBJ1-1,TGCGCCAGCAGCTTGGCGTCAGGGGGCGTCGGTGAAGCTTTCTTT,CASSLASGGVGEAFF